This TCR beta chain was retrieved from a study of blood T cell repertoires in COVID-19. Study information: The origin of the acute and convalescent COVID-19 samples was the United States, Italy and Spain.

The J segment lost 5 bases and the V segment lost 4 bases, leaving 11 bases of the junction unmatched. This CDR3 is built from 17 residues. CDR1 SGHRS and CDR2 YFSETQ come from the germline V gene. Original handling: Nucleated cell number was recorded as an estimate derived from reference gene primer amplification. TCRdb keeps only in-frame clones here, not all; method: immunoSEQ multiplex PCR. V and J calls and clone size come straight from that table; D and trimming were deduced from the DNA. This sample carries approximately 170,000 clones, 65% to 85% of them seen once, and the ten largest clones take about 2.6%.

V usage is TRBV5-1 and J usage is TRBJ2-3; 12 bases are a match to TRBD1. The sample was peripheral blood. The clonotype comes from a human donor with acute or convalescent COVID-19. The donor label of this sample is uncertain. The CDR3 nucleotides are TGCGCCAGCAGCCCCCCCCAGGGACAGGGGGCTGAAGATACGCAGTATTTT. Translation gives CASSPPQGQGAEDTQYF. Variable domain in full (rest from reference TRBV5-1 and TRBJ2-3): KAGVTQTPRYLIKTRGQQVTLSCSPISGHRSVSWYQQTPGQGLQFLFEYFSETQRNKGNFPGRFSGRQFSNSRSEMNVSTLELGDSALYLCASSPPQGQGAEDTQYFGPGTRLTVL.